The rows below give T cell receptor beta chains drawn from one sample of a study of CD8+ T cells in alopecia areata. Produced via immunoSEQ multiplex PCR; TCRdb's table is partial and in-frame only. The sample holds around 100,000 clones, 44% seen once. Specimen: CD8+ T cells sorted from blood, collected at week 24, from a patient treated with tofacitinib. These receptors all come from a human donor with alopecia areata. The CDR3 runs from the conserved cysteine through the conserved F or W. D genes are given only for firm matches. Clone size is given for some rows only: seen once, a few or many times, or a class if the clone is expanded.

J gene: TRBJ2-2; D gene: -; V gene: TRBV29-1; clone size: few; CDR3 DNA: TGCAGCGCCGGGACACCGAACACCGGGGAGCTGTTTTTT; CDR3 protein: CSAGTPNTGELFF
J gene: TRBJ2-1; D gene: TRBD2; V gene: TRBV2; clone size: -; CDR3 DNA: TGTGCCAGCAGTGAACTGGGACTAACTTACAATGAGCAGTTCTTC; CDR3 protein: CASSELGLTYNEQFF
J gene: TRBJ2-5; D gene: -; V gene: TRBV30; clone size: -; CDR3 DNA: TGTGCCTGGAGTGTACTGGGGGGCCGGGAGACCCAGTACTTC; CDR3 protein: CAWSVLGGRETQYF
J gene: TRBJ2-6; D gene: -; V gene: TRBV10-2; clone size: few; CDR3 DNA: TGCGCCAGCAGTGAGGTCGTGGGCTCTGGGGCCAACGTCCTGACTTTC; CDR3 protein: CASSEVVGSGANVLTF
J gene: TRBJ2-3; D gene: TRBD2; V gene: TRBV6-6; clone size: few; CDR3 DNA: TGTGCCAGCAGGTGGCTAGCGGGAGTTTCAGATACGCAGTATTTT; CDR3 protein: CASRWLAGVSDTQYF
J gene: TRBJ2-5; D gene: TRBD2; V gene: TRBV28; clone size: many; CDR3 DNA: TGTGCCAGCAGTTTATGGCCTAGCGGGAGTAGTCCGCAAGAGACCCAGTACTTC; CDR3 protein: CASSLWPSGSSPQETQYF
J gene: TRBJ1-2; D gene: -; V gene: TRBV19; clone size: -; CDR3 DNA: TGTGCCAGTAGCTACAGGGTCGACTATGGCTACACCTTC; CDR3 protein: CASSYRVDYGYTF
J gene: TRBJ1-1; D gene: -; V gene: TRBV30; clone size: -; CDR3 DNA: TGTGCCTGGAGTCGGGGGATAACTGAAGCTTTCTTT; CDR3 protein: CAWSRGITEAFF
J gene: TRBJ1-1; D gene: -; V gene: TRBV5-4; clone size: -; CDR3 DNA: TGTGCCAGCGGGCGGACGGAGAACACTGAAGCTTTCTTT; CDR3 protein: CASGRTENTEAFF
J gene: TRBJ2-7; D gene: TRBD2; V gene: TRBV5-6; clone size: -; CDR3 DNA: TGTGCCAGCAGCCCGGTTGGGGGGACTAGCGGAAAGGCCTGGTACGAGCAGTACTTC; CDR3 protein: CASSPVGGTSGKAWYEQYF
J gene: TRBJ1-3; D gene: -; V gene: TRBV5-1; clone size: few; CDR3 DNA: TGCGCCAGCAGCCTCGGGACACCTAGCTCTGGAAACACCATATATTTT; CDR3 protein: CASSLGTPSSGNTIYF
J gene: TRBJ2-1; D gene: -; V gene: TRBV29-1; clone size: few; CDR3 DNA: TGCAGCGTTGGAGGCCCCGGTTCCCGGAATGAGCATTTCTTC; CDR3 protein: CSVGGPGSRNEHFF
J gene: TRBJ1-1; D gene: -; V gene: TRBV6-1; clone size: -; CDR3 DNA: TGTGCCAGCGGCGTGGGGATCACTGAAGCTTTCTTT; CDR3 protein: CASGVGITEAFF
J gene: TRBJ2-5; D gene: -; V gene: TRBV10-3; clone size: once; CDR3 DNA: TGTGCCATCAAAGAGGACAGCCAAGAGACCCAGTACTTC; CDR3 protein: CAIKEDSQETQYF
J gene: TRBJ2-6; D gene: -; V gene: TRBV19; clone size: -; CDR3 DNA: TGTGCCAGTACCCAAGATGGGGTCTCTGGGGCCAACGTCCTGACTTTC; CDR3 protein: CASTQDGVSGANVLTF
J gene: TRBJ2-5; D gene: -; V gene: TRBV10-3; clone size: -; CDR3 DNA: TGTGCCATCAGTGAATCCGGGGCCCGAGAGACCCAGTACTTC; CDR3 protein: CAISESGARETQYF
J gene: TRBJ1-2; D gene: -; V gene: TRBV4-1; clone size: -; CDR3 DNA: TGCGCCAGCAGCCTAGAATGGCCGGGAGTTAACTATGGCTACACCTTC; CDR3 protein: CASSLEWPGVNYGYTF
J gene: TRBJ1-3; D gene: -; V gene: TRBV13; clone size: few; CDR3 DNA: TGTGCCAGCAGCGCCGAAGGGGCTGGAAACACCATATATTTT; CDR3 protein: CASSAEGAGNTIYF
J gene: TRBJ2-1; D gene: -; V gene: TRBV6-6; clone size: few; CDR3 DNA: TGTGCCAGCAGTTACTGGGACCACACCTCCTACAATGAGCAGTTCTTC; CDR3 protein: CASSYWDHTSYNEQFF
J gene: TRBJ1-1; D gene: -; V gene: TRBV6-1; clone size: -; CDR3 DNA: TGTGCCAGCATGGGAGAGGGACCCCTACCCTATGAAGCTTTCTTT; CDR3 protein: CASMGEGPLPYEAFF
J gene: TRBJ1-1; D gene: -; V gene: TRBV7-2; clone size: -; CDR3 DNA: TGTGCCAGCAGTCGGGCGAACACTGAAGCTTTCTTT; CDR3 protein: CASSRANTEAFF
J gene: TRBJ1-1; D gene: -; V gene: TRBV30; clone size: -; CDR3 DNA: TGTGCCTGGAGTGTAATAACCGGCCCGCTGAACACTGAAGCTTTCTTT; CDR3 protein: CAWSVITGPLNTEAFF
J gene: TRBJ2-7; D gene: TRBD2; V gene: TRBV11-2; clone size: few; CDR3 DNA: TGTGCCAGCAGCTTAGGACTAGCGGGAGATACCGAGCAGTACTTC; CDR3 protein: CASSLGLAGDTEQYF
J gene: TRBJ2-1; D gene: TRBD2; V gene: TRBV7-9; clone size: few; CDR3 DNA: TGTGCCAGCAGTCCTATGACTAGCGGGGATGAGCAGTTCTTC; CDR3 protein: CASSPMTSGDEQFF